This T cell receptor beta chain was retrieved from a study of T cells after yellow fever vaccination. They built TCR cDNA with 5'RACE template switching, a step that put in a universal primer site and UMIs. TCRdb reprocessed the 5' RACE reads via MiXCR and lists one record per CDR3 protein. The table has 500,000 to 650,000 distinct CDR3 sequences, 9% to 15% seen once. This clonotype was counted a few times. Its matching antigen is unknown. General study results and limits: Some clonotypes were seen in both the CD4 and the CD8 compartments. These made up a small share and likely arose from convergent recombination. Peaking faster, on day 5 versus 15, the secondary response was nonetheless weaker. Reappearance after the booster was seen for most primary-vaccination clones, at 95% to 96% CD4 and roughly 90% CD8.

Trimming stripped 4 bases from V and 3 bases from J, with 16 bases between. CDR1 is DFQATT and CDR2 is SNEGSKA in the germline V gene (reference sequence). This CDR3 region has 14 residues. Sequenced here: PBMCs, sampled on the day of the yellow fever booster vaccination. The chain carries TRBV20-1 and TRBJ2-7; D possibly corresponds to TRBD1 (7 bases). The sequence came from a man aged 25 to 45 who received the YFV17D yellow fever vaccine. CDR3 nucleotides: TGCAGTGCTAAGCCGGCAGGGGGGCACTACGAGCAGTACTTC. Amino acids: CSAKPAGGHYEQYF.